This TCR beta chain was identified in a study of T cells in Graves' hyperthyroidism and ophthalmopathy. General study results and limits: Ophthalmopathy was identified by the model a median 6.5 months ahead of onset. Researchers found most expanded thyroid clonotypes above 0.001 in blood as well.

This CDR3 contains 17 residues. Trimming took 7 bases from V and 0 from J, leaving 18 bases between them. Germline CDR1 and CDR2: SEHNR and FQNEAQ (reference sequence). TCR beta CDR3 sequences were amplified from RNA transcripts. An initial round of RT-PCR targeting the TCR CDR3 relied on the HTBI primer set. TCRdb independently ran MiXCR on the multiplex PCR reads; one entry per CDR3 protein. The table has approximately 400,000 distinct CDR3 sequences, more than 15% seen once. As concerns this clonotype: Antigen: not known.

Over 8 ml fresh peripheral blood yielded the PBMCs. This chain joins TRBV7-9 and TRBJ2-2; possibly TRBD2 for D (5 bases). The receptor was isolated from a young woman with Graves' hyperthyroidism. Sample: blood. For the CDR3, the DNA is TGTGCCAGCAACGACGGTATTCTACTAGCGAACACCGGGGAGCTGTTTTTT. Its translation: CASNDGILLANTGELFF.